What follows describes a single T cell receptor beta chain. V was cut by 1 base and J by 1 base, with 7 bases left in between. There are 14 residues in the CDR3. Germline values: CDR1 MDHEN, CDR2 SYDVKM. The entry originates in a study of blood T cell repertoires in COVID-19. Study information: The United States, Italy and Spain provided the acute and convalescent COVID-19 samples. From T cells, B-cell-depleted T cells, or PBMCs came the material, which was cDNA or gDNA.

As handled by the study authors: Reference gene primers were amplified, and this amplification served to estimate nucleated cell counts. The table came from immunoSEQ multiplex PCR; TCRdb's copy has only in-frame clones and leaves some out. That table supplies the V and J calls and clone size; D and trimming were determined from the DNA. Found here are more than 95,000 clones, approximately 91% of them singletons; the top ten hold approximately 5%. The receptor's source is a human donor in a cohort sampled during active COVID-19. The chain links TRBV28 to TRBJ2-5; D perhaps matches TRBD1 (5 bases). Sequencing was carried out using peripheral blood. The CDR3 loop is CASSLSQVQETQYF. The CDR3 nucleotides are TGTGCCAGCAGTTTATCACAGGTCCAAGAGACCCAGTACTTC.